The present T cell receptor (beta chain) was sequenced within a study of T cells in Graves' hyperthyroidism and ophthalmopathy. About the research overall: Prior to any treatment, at the point of initial diagnosis, peripheral blood was collected.

Enrolled ophthalmopathy patients presented with a Clinical Activity Score of at least 3, a NOSPECS grade of at least 4, and disease duration under 3 months. The diagnoses drew upon clinical symptoms, serum thyroxine and TRAb, thyroid ultrasound and orbital computed tomography. Cells are PBMCs isolated from more than 8.5 ml of fresh blood. Germline CDR1 reads LGHNA; CDR2 reads YSLEER. The CDR3 totals 17 residues. Germline trimming cut 0 bases from V and 0 bases from J; bases unmatched to any gene: 8. This clonotype was found many times. What was amplified from RNA transcripts were TCR beta CDR3 regions. The TCR CDR3 first-round RT-PCR relied on the HTBI primer set. MiXCR, run by TCRdb on the multiplex PCR reads, gives a single entry per CDR3 protein. The repertoire includes 500,000 to 650,000 distinct CDR3 sequences, approximately 15% of them detected once, and around 13% sits in the top ten.

The chain couples TRBV4-3 to TRBJ2-7, with TRBD2 matching 7 bases. This receptor was identified in a woman in her 50s with Graves' ophthalmopathy. The sequenced sample consisted of blood. The DNA for the CDR3 is TGCGCCAGCAGCCAAGATCGGCTAGCGGTGAACTCCTACGAGCAGTACTTC. Translation: CASSQDRLAVNSYEQYF.